This record concerns one T cell receptor beta chain sequence. The sample originates from a study of blood T cell repertoires in COVID-19. Some clones are missing from TCRdb's copy, which holds only in-frame ones; the method was immunoSEQ multiplex PCR. The top ten clones hold approximately 15% of a sample with some 74,000 clones, more than 70% of them seen once. The TCR was taken from a man between 70 and 80 years old with active or convalescent COVID-19. Sequencing was performed on peripheral blood.

CDR3 DNA: TGCAGCGTCCCCCTCGGACTAGCGGGGAACCGGCCCTACAATGAGCAGTTCTTC. It translates to CSVPLGLAGNRPYNEQFF. The chain couples TRBV29-1 to TRBJ2-1; TRBD2 aligns across 12 bases. The J segment lost 2 bases and the V segment lost 6 bases, leaving 14 bases of the junction unmatched. The CDR3 covers 18 residues. Germline V gives CDR1 SQVTM, CDR2 ANQGSEA.